A single sample gave rise to the 9 T cell receptor beta chains below, sequenced in a study of blood T cell repertoires in COVID-19. Some clones are missing from TCRdb's copy, which holds only in-frame ones; the method was immunoSEQ multiplex PCR. The table includes 88,000 or so clones, less than 90% detected once. Sequencing was performed on peripheral blood. These TCRs come from a man aged 55 to 70 with acute or convalescent COVID-19.

This clone was seen a handful of times. A much larger clone lies one base from this, so it may be a read error. The CDR3 is CARSRLYGSAIDTQYF. For the CDR3, the DNA is TGCGCCCGCAGCCGCCTGTACGGCAGCGCCATAGATACGCAGTATTTT. This chain links TRBV4-1 with TRBJ2-3; D is unresolved. Germline V CDR1 and CDR2: MGHRA, YSYEKL. The CDR3 is 16 amino acids.

The chain combines TRBV27 with TRBJ1-2, with 10 positions matching TRBD1. Trimming took 5 bases from V and 5 from J; bases not matched to a gene: 5. Germline V lookup: CDR1 MNHEY, CDR2 SMNVEV (reference sequence). This CDR3 region has 14 residues. CDR3 amino acids: CASSPGTGEYGYTF. CDR3 DNA: TGTGCCAGCAGTCCCGGGACAGGGGAGTATGGCTACACCTTC.

The chain joins TRBV9 to TRBJ1-1; 9 nucleotides match TRBD1. Trimming cost V 3 bases and J 0 bases; bases outside gene matches: 3. The germline gives CDR1 SGDLS, CDR2 YYNGEE. CDR3 length equals 15 residues. The CDR3 reads CASSAGTGMNTEAFF. For the CDR3, the DNA is TGTGCCAGCAGCGCTGGGACAGGGATGAACACTGAAGCTTTCTTT.

The J gene is TRBJ2-3, the V gene TRBV7-3, with D possibly TRBD2 on 5 matching bases. The CDR3 is 15 amino acids. CDR1 and CDR2 (germline): SGHTA, FQGTGA. V lost 6 bases and J lost 3, with 16 bases in between. The CDR3 spells CASSPIPTGTDTQYF. CDR3 bases: TGTGCCAGCAGTCCCATACCAACGGGAACAGATACGCAGTATTTT.

The J gene is TRBJ1-1, the V gene TRBV6-5, with D hard to call. Germline assignment: CDR1 MNHEY and CDR2 SVGAGI. The CDR3 length is 14 residues. Deletions cut 7 bases from V and 1 base from J, with 13 bases between. Written as DNA, the CDR3 is TGTGCCAGCAAAAGAAGCGGATCGAACACTGAAGCTTTCTTT. Its protein is CASKRSGSNTEAFF.

This clone was seen only a few times. This chain uses TRBV9 with TRBJ2-2; D is uncertain. The CDR3 runs to 13 residues. Between the trimmed V and J ends, which lost 0 bases and 7 bases, there was a span of 7 bases. The germline gives CDR1 SGDLS, CDR2 YYNGEE. CDR3 loop: CASSVVESGELFF. The DNA for the CDR3 is TGTGCCAGCAGCGTAGTGGAGAGCGGGGAGCTGTTTTTT. Complete variable domain (other parts from reference TRBV9 and TRBJ2-2): DSGVTQTPKHLITATGQRVTLRCSPRSGDLSVYWYQQSLDQGLQFLIQYYNGEERAKGNILERFSAQQFPDLHSELNLSSLELGDSALYFCASSVVESGELFFGEGSRLTVL.

The chain couples TRBV5-6 to TRBJ1-2; TRBD1 matches 8 bases. V trimming: 4 bases; J trimming: 0 bases; junction bases outside the gene matches: 8. The CDR3 covers 16 residues. Germline lookup yields CDR1 SGHDT and CDR2 YYEEEE. The CDR3 sequence is CASSDRGTITNYGYTF. The CDR3 DNA sequence: TGTGCCAGCAGCGACAGGGGCACAATTACTAACTATGGCTACACCTTC.

This clone has a single count. The chain couples TRBV3-1 (or the pseudogene TRBV3-2) to TRBJ1-2; 7 nucleotides match TRBD1. Germline values: CDR1 LGHDT, CDR2 YNNKEL (reference sequence). The CDR3 totals 14 residues. V shed 7 bases and J 4 bases; nucleotides not matched to a gene: 9. CDR3 nucleotides: TGTGCCAGCAAGGATGGGGCAGGGGGCTATGGCTACACCTTC. It specifies CASKDGAGGYGYTF.

This chain joins TRBV7-8 and TRBJ2-3; maybe TRBD1 (8 bases). The germline V gene encodes CDR1 SGHVS and CDR2 FQNEAQ. This CDR3 spans 15 amino acids. Trimming took off 1 base at V and 4 bases at J, with 12 bases between the two ends. The CDR3, as DNA: TGTGCCAGCAGCTTAGTACAGGGGGGGGCAGATACGCAGTATTTT. It encodes CASSLVQGGADTQYF.